The 29 T cell receptor beta chains below were found in one sample sequenced in a study of blood T cell repertoires in COVID-19. Only in-frame clones appear in the TCRdb table, and some are missing; sequencing was by immunoSEQ multiplex PCR. The sample has 30,000 to 40,000 clones; approximately 93% are singletons. Sequences were obtained from peripheral blood. These receptors originate from a male donor with active COVID-19.

The gene calls are TRBV27 and TRBJ1-2; D gene ambiguous. The CDR3 is 13 amino acids. CDR1 and CDR2 from the germline V gene are MNHEY and SMNVEV (reference sequence). Trimming removed 8 bases from V and 2 bases from J, with 12 bases in between. This chain's CDR3 is CASRNTQNYGYTF. The CDR3 DNA sequence: TGTGCCAGCCGCAACACCCAGAACTATGGCTACACCTTC.

V usage is TRBV25-1 and J usage is TRBJ1-2; D possibly corresponds to TRBD1 (6 bases). Trimming removed 3 bases from V and 5 bases from J, with 16 bases in between. The CDR3 is made up of 15 amino acids. The germline V gene encodes CDR1 MGHDK and CDR2 SYGVNS. As DNA, the CDR3 is TGTGCCAGCAGTGAGGACCCGCAGGGGAGTTATGGCTACACCTTC. Protein product: CASSEDPQGSYGYTF.

The chain combines TRBV4-1 with TRBJ2-1; TRBD2 aligns across 13 bases. This CDR3 is 17 amino acids long. The germline CDR1 and CDR2 sequences are MGHRA and YSYEKL. The ends lost 1 base at V and 7 bases at J; junction bases unmatched: 7. CDR3 loop: CASSQVRTSGGINEQFF. DNA of the CDR3: TGCGCCAGCAGCCAAGTCCGGACTAGCGGGGGTATAAATGAGCAGTTCTTC.

The chain links TRBV5-8 to TRBJ2-7; 9 positions match TRBD2. The CDR3 runs 16 residues. Per germline, CDR1 SGHTS and CDR2 YDEGEE. Trimming cost V 4 bases and J 2 bases; bases outside gene matches: 10. CDR3 protein: CASSRPPSGVTYEQYF. The CDR3 coding sequence is TGTGCCAGCAGCAGACCCCCTAGCGGGGTGACCTACGAGCAGTACTTC.

The V call is TRBV7-9, the J call TRBJ2-7, with D perhaps matching TRBD1 (6 bases). CDR1 is SEHNR and CDR2 is FQNEAQ in the germline V gene (reference sequence). Trimming removed 0 bases from V and 4 bases from J, with 19 bases in between. This CDR3 has 17 residues. The CDR3 loop is CASSLAYAGTRPYEQYF. The CDR3 bases are TGTGCCAGCAGCTTAGCCTACGCCGGGACAAGACCATACGAGCAGTACTTC.

This clone appeared a single time. V is TRBV19 and J is TRBJ1-4; 7 nucleotides agree with TRBD1. V gave up 7 bases and J gave up 3 bases; unmatched junction bases: 5. CDR1 LNHDA and CDR2 SQIVND come from the germline V gene (reference sequence). CDR3 length: 14 amino acids. The CDR3 nucleotides are TGTGCCAGTAAACAGGGGCGATCTAATGAAAAACTGTTTTTT. Protein product: CASKQGRSNEKLFF.

The chain combines TRBV5-4 with TRBJ1-2; the D gene is possibly TRBD1 (5 bases). The CDR3 is 14 residues long. Trimming took 1 base from V and 3 from J, leaving 10 bases between them. Germline V gene data show CDR1 as SGHNT and CDR2 as YYREEE (reference sequence). The CDR3 coding sequence is TGTGCCAGCAGCTTGAAGGGGCTTGACTATGGCTACACCTTC. Translating gives CASSLKGLDYGYTF. The full variable domain, its missing parts supplied by reference TRBV5-4 and TRBJ1-2, is ETGVTQSPTHLIKTRGQQVTLRCSSQSGHNTVSWYQQALGQGPQFIFQYYREEENGRGNFPPRFSGLQFPNYSSELNVNALELDDSALYLCASSLKGLDYGYTFGSGTRLTVV.

This clone was counted once. This chain connects TRBV9 to TRBJ1-2, with 10 bases matching TRBD1. This CDR3 is built from 13 residues. After removal of 0 bases from V and 12 bases from J, the junction contained 5 bases not matched to a gene. In germline, CDR1 is SGDLS, CDR2 YYNGEE. Here the CDR3 reads CASSVDWDRGHTF. The CDR3 DNA is TGTGCCAGCAGCGTAGACTGGGACAGGGGTCACACCTTC. The full variable domain, completed using reference TRBV9 and TRBJ1-2, is DSGVTQTPKHLITATGQRVTLRCSPRSGDLSVYWYQQSLDQGLQFLIQYYNGEERAKGNILERFSAQQFPDLHSELNLSSLELGDSALYFCASSVDWDRGHTFGSGTRLTVV.

The chain couples TRBV7-6 to TRBJ1-1; D not certain. The CDR3 extends over 13 amino acids. Trimming removed 5 bases from V and 0 bases from J, with 7 bases in between. Germline assignment: CDR1 SGHVS and CDR2 FNYEAQ. The CDR3 spells CASSPQLNTEAFF. DNA for the CDR3: TGTGCCAGCAGCCCTCAGTTGAACACTGAAGCTTTCTTT.

This chain uses TRBV18 with TRBJ2-1; possible D gene TRBD2, 6 bases. The CDR3 spans 14 residues. V was clipped by 2 bases and J by 8 bases, with 13 bases between them. Germline V gene sequence: CDR1 KGHSH, CDR2 LQKENI. Written as DNA, the CDR3 is TGTGCCAGCTCACCAGGGGACTTAGCCCATGAGCAGTTCTTC. This encodes CASSPGDLAHEQFF.

This clone was observed once. The gene calls are TRBV15 and TRBJ2-5, with a weak D call TRBD2 (5 bases). Germline loops: CDR1 LNHNV, CDR2 YYDKDF (reference sequence). The CDR3 extends over 16 amino acids. The V and J ends lost 0 bases and 4 bases respectively, with 15 bases between them. The DNA for the CDR3 is TGTGCCACCAGCAGAGACCCCTCGCGGGTAGGAGAGACCCAGTACTTC. It is translated as CATSRDPSRVGETQYF.

CDR3 coding DNA: TGTGCCAGCAGTTACTCGACAGCGAAGGCCGGGGAGCTGTTTTTT. It specifies CASSYSTAKAGELFF. This chain links TRBV6-5 with TRBJ2-2; D may be TRBD1 (5 bases). CDR1 and CDR2 from the germline V gene are MNHEY and SVGAGI. V was clipped by 0 bases and J by 6 bases, with 11 bases between them. This CDR3 comprises 15 residues.

The rearrangement uses TRBV20-1 and TRBJ1-2; tentatively, D is TRBD1 (5 bases). Germline V gives CDR1 DFQATT, CDR2 SNEGSKA (reference sequence). The CDR3 totals 17 residues. Trimming cost V 3 bases and J 2 bases, with 22 bases left between them. CDR3 bases: TGCAGTGCTAGTCCTTTGGGGCGCGGCGGGAAGAACTATGGCTACACCTTC. Encoded protein: CSASPLGRGGKNYGYTF.

The chain has TRBV4-2 and TRBJ2-5; 11 positions match TRBD2. V dropped 0 bases and J dropped 5; count of bases not matched to a gene: 5. CDR3 length: 16 residues. The germline CDR1 and CDR2 sequences are LGHNA and YNFKEQ. The CDR3 protein is CASSQDFSGGAETQYF. CDR3 in DNA: TGTGCCAGCAGCCAAGATTTTAGCGGGGGGGCGGAGACCCAGTACTTC.

This chain links TRBV18 with TRBJ1-5; 12 nucleotides agree with TRBD1. CDR3 length: 15 residues. Germline CDR1 KGHSH, CDR2 LQKENI. V trimming: 5 bases; J trimming: 5 bases; junction bases outside the gene matches: 4. The CDR3 coding sequence is TGTGCCAGCTCAGACGGGACAGGGGGCGATCAGCCCCAGCATTTT. Translated, it gives CASSDGTGGDQPQHF.

This clone has more than one count but fewer than ten. V gene TRBV5-1 combines with J gene TRBJ2-7; D uncertain. The germline V gene encodes CDR1 SGHRS and CDR2 YFSETQ. The CDR3 extends over 14 amino acids. The ends were cut back, 4 bases at V and 2 bases at J, with 13 bases in the middle. The CDR3 DNA sequence: TGCGCCAGCAGCCCAAGTGCCCAGACCTACGAGCAGTACTTC. This sequence encodes CASSPSAQTYEQYF.

The V and J genes are TRBV7-9 and TRBJ2-3, with unresolved D. The germline CDR1 and CDR2 sequences are SEHNR and FQNEAQ (reference sequence). Trimming removed 5 bases at V and 5 bases at J, with 8 bases between. The CDR3 is 12 amino acids. Here the CDR3 DNA reads TGTGCCAGCAGCCGCGGCGAAGATACGCAGTATTTT. Translation: CASSRGEDTQYF.

The chain combines TRBV2 with TRBJ1-2; D uncertain. Trimming removed 6 bases at V and 4 bases at J, with 12 bases between. This CDR3 is 13 amino acids long. Germline V CDR1 and CDR2: SNHLY, FYNNEI. The CDR3 sequence: CASRDETSYGYTF. CDR3 sequence (DNA): TGTGCCAGCAGGGATGAGACAAGCTATGGCTACACCTTC.

V is TRBV13 and J is TRBJ1-1; possibly TRBD1 for D (5 bases). Trimming left V 5 bases short and J 5 bases short, with 15 bases between. The CDR3 runs 14 residues. Germline V gene data show CDR1 as PRHDT and CDR2 as FYEKMQ (reference sequence). The DNA for the CDR3 is TGTGCCAGCAGCCGGGGGAGTCGGTATACTGAAGCTTTCTTT. Its protein is CASSRGSRYTEAFF.

This chain connects TRBV9 to TRBJ2-3; no firm D call. The V end lost 3 bases, the J end lost 1 base, and 12 bases lay between the germline ends. The CDR3 is 15 amino acids. CDR1 is SGDLS and CDR2 is YYNGEE in the germline V gene. The CDR3 nucleotides read TGTGCCAGCAGCGACCCTAAGTTCTGCACAGATACGCAGTATTTT. Protein: CASSDPKFCTDTQYF.

V and J are TRBV2 and TRBJ2-1, with 11 bases lining up with TRBD2. Germline V gene lookup returns CDR1 SNHLY and CDR2 FYNNEI. The CDR3 contains 15 residues. Trimming removed 6 bases from V and 10 bases from J; junction bases left unmatched: 11. CDR3 bases: TGTGCCAGCAGGACCGGGACTAGCGGCGACGGGGAGCAGTTCTTC. This gives the protein CASRTGTSGDGEQFF.

The chain uses TRBV3-1 (or the pseudogene TRBV3-2) and TRBJ2-5; no definite D call. Germline V gene data show CDR1 as LGHDT and CDR2 as YNNKEL (reference sequence). V lost 0 bases to trimming and J lost 6 bases, with 11 bases between them. This CDR3 region has 14 residues. The CDR3 nucleotides are TGTGCCAGCAGCCAAGATCCAGACTCGAAGACCCAGTACTTC. This encodes CASSQDPDSKTQYF.

V and J are TRBV19 and TRBJ1-5, with 7 bases identical to TRBD1. Germline values: CDR1 LNHDA, CDR2 SQIVND (reference sequence). Losses at the gene ends were 5 bases for V and 9 bases for J; bases not matched to a gene: 10. The CDR3 spans 14 residues. CDR3 nucleotides: TGTGCCAGTAGTTCGAGCTGGGGACAGACGCCCCAGCATTTT. It yields the protein CASSSSWGQTPQHF. The full variable domain, with the rest looked up from reference TRBV19 and TRBJ1-5, is DGGITQSPKYLFRKEGQNVTLSCEQNLNHDAMYWYRQDPGQGLRLIYYSQIVNDFQKGDIAEGYSVSREKKESFPLTVTSAQKNPTAFYLCASSSSWGQTPQHFGDGTRLSIL.

The chain couples TRBV12-5 to TRBJ1-3; no clear D gene. The V end was cut by 1 base, the J end by 3 bases, with 10 bases between. This CDR3 contains 15 residues. CDR1 LGHNT and CDR2 FRNRAP come from the germline V gene. CDR3 DNA: TGTGCTAGTGGTTTGGGCGGGGATGGTGGAAACACCATATATTTT. This gives the protein CASGLGGDGGNTIYF.

The chain is built from TRBV19 and TRBJ2-1, with 8 bases identical to TRBD2. The length of the CDR3 is 15 residues. V shed 2 bases and J 7 bases; nucleotides not matched to a gene: 7. The germline V gene encodes CDR1 LNHDA and CDR2 SQIVND (reference sequence). The DNA for the CDR3 is TGTGCCAGTAGTATATCGGGGGGGGTAAGAAATGAGCAGTTCTTC. Its protein is CASSISGGVRNEQFF.

This rearrangement joins TRBV9 to TRBJ2-1; TRBD1 matches 10 bases. The junction had 4 bases not matched to a gene; V was cut back by 3 bases and J by 4 bases. The CDR3 has 15 residues. Germline values: CDR1 SGDLS, CDR2 YYNGEE. The CDR3 region is CASSAGQGKYNEQFF. The CDR3 DNA reads TGTGCCAGCAGCGCGGGACAGGGGAAGTACAATGAGCAGTTCTTC.

The rearrangement joins TRBV5-6 to TRBJ1-1; D perhaps matches TRBD1 (6 bases). This CDR3 is 13 amino acids long. V was shortened by 4 bases and J by 2 bases, with 9 bases between the two germline ends. Germline CDR1 reads SGHDT; CDR2 reads YYEEEE. The CDR3 reads CASSPGVNTEAFF. The CDR3 DNA is TGTGCCAGCAGCCCAGGGGTTAACACTGAAGCTTTCTTT.

The V call is TRBV7-2, the J call TRBJ2-5; TRBD1 agrees at 8 bases. There are 19 residues in the CDR3. In germline, CDR1 is SGHTA, CDR2 FQGNSA. Losses at the gene ends were 4 bases for V and 2 bases for J; bases not matched to a gene: 18. CDR3 DNA sequence: TGTGCCAGCAGCTGGAGGGGCGGGACAGGTTCGGCTAGGCAAGAGACCCAGTACTTC. It codes for CASSWRGGTGSARQETQYF.

V and J are TRBV6-5 and TRBJ2-7, with D tentatively TRBD1 (6 bases). Trimming pared 5 bases from V and 5 bases from J, leaving 19 bases between. Germline CDR1 is MNHEY and CDR2 is SVGAGI. The CDR3 length is 15 residues. This chain's CDR3 is CASSRLSGVRNEQYF. The CDR3 coding sequence is TGTGCCAGCAGTAGATTATCAGGGGTTCGGAACGAGCAGTACTTC.